This T cell receptor (beta chain) appears in the sequencing data of a study of cytomegalovirus exposure and HLA in healthy donors. The sample holds a few counts of this clone. Both 60 Vbeta primers and 13 Jbeta primers went into the PCR. Generated by immunoSEQ multiplex PCR, the TCRdb table keeps only in-frame clones and is missing some. In the table there are more than 95,000 clones, around 75% of which are singletons. Germline CDR1 reads SGHTA; CDR2 reads FQGNSA. The CDR3 loop spans 16 amino acids. The V segment lost 3 bases and the J segment 6 bases; nucleotides outside the gene matches: 7. The sequencing sample was made of PBMCs. This sequence joins TRBV7-2 and TRBJ1-6; TRBD1 matches 8 bases. The TCR was taken from a man in his forties in good health and CMV-seronegative. The CDR3 sequence: CASSLSLGQANSPLHF. Here the CDR3 DNA reads TGTGCCAGCAGCTTGTCCTTGGGACAGGCTAATTCACCCCTCCACTTT. The entire variable domain, with the rest obtained from reference TRBV7-2 and TRBJ1-6, is as follows: GAGVSQSPSNKVTEKGKDVELRCDPISGHTALYWYRQSLGQGLEFLIYFQGNSAPDKSGLPSDRFSAERTGGSVSTLTIQRTQQEDSAVYLCASSLSLGQANSPLHFGNGTRLTVT.